A selection of T cell receptor beta chains follows, all from one sample in a study of regulatory T cells in long-lasting Graves disease. MiXCR, applied by TCRdb to the multiplex PCR reads, yields one record per CDR3 protein. Of around 460,000 distinct CDR3 sequences in the sample, around a fifth were seen once. Source: peripheral blood mononuclear cells (PBMCs), taken when the disease was refractory, from a patient treated with antithyroid drugs. Receptor source: a female donor with Graves disease. CDR3s include the opening cysteine and the closing phenylalanine or tryptophan. The D gene is left open where the match is weak. Clone size, where shown, is once, few, many, or a class for clones that have expanded.

J,size,V,length,D,DNA,CDR3
TRBJ1-4,many,TRBV12-3/TRBV12-4,14,TRBD1,TGTGCCAGCAGTTCGGACAGGGAAGGTAGAAAACTGTTTTTT,CASSSDREGRKLFF
TRBJ2-2,few,TRBV3-1,19,TRBD2,TGTGCCAGCAGCTATCAGACTAGCGGGAGTTTTTGGAACACCGGGGAGCTGTTTTTT,CASSYQTSGSFWNTGELFF
TRBJ1-6,many,TRBV3-1,11,-,TGTGCCAGCAGCCTCGGGGCCTCGTTCGCTTTT,CASSLGASFAF
TRBJ1-1,few,TRBV29-1,12,-,TGCAGCGCTCCGACGGGGAACACTGAAGCTTTCTTT,CSAPTGNTEAFF
TRBJ1-2,many,TRBV20-1,13,-,TGCAGTGCTAGAGGTCTCGGGAACTATGGCTACACCTTC,CSARGLGNYGYTF
TRBJ2-7,-,TRBV28,14,-,TGTGCCAGCAGTCCCCCCCTGAGTCAGTACGAGCAGTACTTC,CASSPPLSQYEQYF
TRBJ1-1,-,TRBV2,14,-,TGTGCCAGCATCGTAGGCGTGGAGGACACTGAAGCTTTCTTT,CASIVGVEDTEAFF
TRBJ2-3,once,TRBV27,16,TRBD2,TGTGCCAGCAGTTTATTTGCGGGAGGCGCCACAGATACGCAGTATTTT,CASSLFAGGATDTQYF
TRBJ2-4,-,TRBV20-1,15,TRBD1,TGCAGTGCTGTACGGGACAGACTAGCCAAAAACATTCAGTACTTC,CSAVRDRLAKNIQYF
TRBJ1-1,many,TRBV6-5,17,-,TGTGCCAGCAGTTACTCGAAAGGGGCAGCTACTAACACTGAAGCTTTCTTT,CASSYSKGAATNTEAFF
TRBJ1-2,many,TRBV28,19,-,TGTGCCAGCAGTTCTTACAGGGTAAGGACTATACGGGACGGCTATGGCTACACCTTC,CASSSYRVRTIRDGYGYTF
TRBJ1-2,-,TRBV4-3,15,-,TGCGCCAGCAGCCAGGCAGACAGCCTCGTAGTTGGCTACACCTTC,CASSQADSLVVGYTF
TRBJ2-4,many,TRBV7-2,16,TRBD1,TGTGCCAGCAGCTTAACAGGGGGCTTGGCCAAAAACATTCAGTACTTC,CASSLTGGLAKNIQYF
TRBJ2-7,many,TRBV6-2/TRBV6-3,15,TRBD1,TGTGCCAGCAGTGAATTCGGGACAGTCGCCTACGAGCAGTACTTC,CASSEFGTVAYEQYF
TRBJ2-5,-,TRBV20-1,16,TRBD2,TGCAGTGCTAGAGCTGGGCCGGCTAGCGGGGAAGAGACCCAGTACTTC,CSARAGPASGEETQYF
TRBJ1-1,many,TRBV12-3/TRBV12-4,13,-,TGTGCCAGCAGTTGGAGGCCGAACACTGAAGCTTTCTTT,CASSWRPNTEAFF
TRBJ1-5,many,TRBV6-1,12,-,TGTGCCAGCGCGGAGGGCAATCAGCCCCAGCATTTT,CASAEGNQPQHF
TRBJ1-5,-,TRBV12-3/TRBV12-4,15,-,TGTGCCAGCAGTTTAGTTCTCAGTAGCAATCAGCCCCAGCATTTT,CASSLVLSSNQPQHF
TRBJ2-2,-,TRBV7-9,14,-,TGTGCCAGCAGCTCCCACCCGAGTGCCGGGGAGCTGTTTTTT,CASSSHPSAGELFF
TRBJ2-5,-,TRBV5-1,16,TRBD1,TGCGCCAGCAGCTCATCCCAAGGGACAGGGCAAGAGACCCAGTACTTC,CASSSSQGTGQETQYF
TRBJ2-7,many,TRBV11-2,15,TRBD2,TGTGCCAGCAGTGGATACAACAGCGGGGAATACGAGCAGTACTTC,CASSGYNSGEYEQYF
TRBJ1-1,-,TRBV19,14,TRBD1,TGTGCCAGTAGTATTACAGGGGGAAGCACTGAAGCTTTCTTT,CASSITGGSTEAFF
TRBJ2-7,-,TRBV5-1,14,-,TGCGCCAGCAGCTTGGCCTCAGTAAACTACGAGCAGTACTTC,CASSLASVNYEQYF
TRBJ2-7,-,TRBV5-1,15,TRBD2,TGCGCCAGCAGCCCAGGGACTAGCAGAACCTACGAGCAGTACTTC,CASSPGTSRTYEQYF
TRBJ2-7,few,TRBV7-9,16,-,TGTGCCAGCAGCTTAGCTGCAGGTCCAATGATCTACGAGCAGTACTTC,CASSLAAGPMIYEQYF
TRBJ1-4,-,TRBV11-2,17,TRBD1,TGTGCCAGCAGCTTGACAGGGGGCCGAACGCAGTACGAAAAACTGTTTTTT,CASSLTGGRTQYEKLFF
TRBJ1-1,-,TRBV10-3,14,-,TGTGCCATCAGCTATGGCAGGTTCAACACTGAAGCTTTCTTT,CAISYGRFNTEAFF